The clone carrying this TCR beta chain was observed a handful of times. Its target is unknown. Looked up from germline, CDR1 is MNHEY and CDR2 is SVGEGT. The CDR3 is 18 residues long. Trimming left V 0 bases short and J 1 base short, with 18 bases between. This specimen belongs to a study of blood T cells in healthy people across ages. Primers used in a second PCR of roughly 7 to 12 cycles were a sample-barcoded 5' primer and a J-beta primer mix. A template-switch adaptor containing 12 random nucleotides labeled each cDNA molecule. Any given sample supplied a minimum of 3 million CDR3-containing paired-end reads. TCRdb re-derived calls from the 5' RACE reads in MiXCR, one entry per CDR3 protein. This table has fewer than 800,000 distinct CDR3 sequences, roughly 25% appearing once. Study-wide results and caveats: Donors of long life had a larger count of naive CD4+ cells and greater diversity than aged donors.

This sample was also put to use in a study of T cells of mothers and their children.

V gene TRBV6-2 or TRBV6-3 combines with J gene TRBJ2-5, with D tentatively TRBD2 (7 bases). The sample taken for sequencing was blood. The sequence was collected from a boy younger than 18 in good health. The CDR3 bases are TGTGCCAGCAGTTACTCGACCCAGGAGGGGGGGCTCCAAGAGACCCAGTACTTC. It yields the protein CASSYSTQEGGLQETQYF.